Below are 2 T cell receptor beta chains sequenced from a single sample in a study of T cell repertoires in cytomegalovirus infection. TCRdb processed the reads anew with MiXCR; each CDR3 protein has one entry. The profile shows roughly 800,000 distinct CDR3 sequences, around 29% of them singletons. These receptors have no known antigen. The specimen was cultured CD8+ T cells from PBMCs, collected from culture after CMV antigen stimulation. The receptors were sampled from a human donor in good health (CMV status not recorded). Some clones in this sample may be carry-over from other donors' samples.

At least ten counts were recorded for this clonotype. The chain recombines TRBV12-3 or TRBV12-4 with TRBJ1-5; 7 bases are a match to TRBD1. The J segment lost 0 bases and the V segment lost 5 bases, leaving 7 bases of the junction unmatched. This CDR3 is 16 amino acids long. The chain's CDR3 is CASSPTGIHSNQPQHF. CDR3 nucleotides: TGTGCCAGCAGTCCGACAGGGATACATAGCAATCAGCCCCAGCATTTT.

The chain joins TRBV5-6 to TRBJ2-7; possible D gene TRBD1, 6 bases. Germline V gene sequence: CDR1 SGHDT, CDR2 YYEEEE. V shed 0 bases and J shed 5 bases, with 24 bases lying between them. CDR3 length: 18 amino acids. The DNA for the CDR3 is TGTGCCAGCAGCTTGGCGTACAGGGAAAAATGTCGAATGGACGAGCAGTACGTC. Its protein is CASSLAYREKCRMDEQYV.